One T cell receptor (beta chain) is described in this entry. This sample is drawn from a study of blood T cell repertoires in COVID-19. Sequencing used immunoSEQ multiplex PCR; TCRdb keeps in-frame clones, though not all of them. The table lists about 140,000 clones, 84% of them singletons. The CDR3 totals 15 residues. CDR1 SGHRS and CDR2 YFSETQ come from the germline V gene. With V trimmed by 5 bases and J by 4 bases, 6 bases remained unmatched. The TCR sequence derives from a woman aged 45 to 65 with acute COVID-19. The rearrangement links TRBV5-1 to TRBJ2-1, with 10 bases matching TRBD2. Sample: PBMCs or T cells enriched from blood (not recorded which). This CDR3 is CASSSGTSEYNEQFF. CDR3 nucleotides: TGCGCCAGCAGTTCCGGGACTAGCGAGTACAATGAGCAGTTCTTC.